The clone carrying this TCR beta chain was detected only once. This record comes from a study of PD-L1 blockade in urothelial cancer. V was shortened by 0 bases and J by 5 bases, with 15 bases between the two germline ends. The CDR3 contains 16 residues. The V gene's germline CDR1 is SGHRS and CDR2 YFSETQ. TCRdb's copy holds only in-frame clones and misses some; the assay was immunoSEQ multiplex PCR. The sample holds around 27,000 clones, 65% to 90% seen once. This clonotype originated in a middle-aged man with urothelial cancer. V gene TRBV5-1 combines with J gene TRBJ2-1; D may be TRBD2 (6 bases). The sequencing used PBMCs, collected around atezolizumab (anti-PD-L1) treatment. CDR3 sequence reads: CASSLGGSGTNNEQFF. The CDR3 DNA sequence: TGCGCCAGCAGCTTGGGGGGTAGCGGCACCAACAATGAGCAGTTCTTC.